This is a list of T cell receptor beta chains from one sample in a study of blood T cell repertoires in COVID-19. The table came from immunoSEQ multiplex PCR; TCRdb's copy has only in-frame clones and leaves some out. The sample holds about 300,000 clones, 90% seen once. Sequencing used PBMCs or T cells enriched from blood (not recorded which). These TCRs come from a woman between 18 and 30 years old with acute COVID-19. CDR3s include the opening cysteine and the closing phenylalanine or tryptophan. Each record gives: D gene, clone size, V gene, J gene, CDR3 protein, CDR3 DNA. A D gene is named only where the DNA matches it firmly. Clone size, where shown, is once, few, many, or a class for clones that have expanded.

.	.	TRBV28	TRBJ2-1	CASSRGTFLIYNEQFF	TGTGCCAGCAGTCGCGGGACCTTCCTAATCTACAATGAGCAGTTCTTC
.	.	TRBV12-3/TRBV12-4	TRBJ1-1	CASSFVNTEAFF	TGTGCCAGCAGTTTCGTGAACACTGAAGCTTTCTTT
TRBD1	.	TRBV6-5	TRBJ1-3	CASRGQSDSGNTIYF	TGTGCCAGCAGGGGACAGTCTGACTCTGGAAACACCATATATTTT
TRBD1	once	TRBV18	TRBJ1-3	CASSPSTGDPHSGNTIYF	TGTGCCAGCTCACCCTCGACAGGGGACCCACACTCTGGAAACACCATATATTTT
TRBD1	.	TRBV5-1	TRBJ1-2	CASSYGTGGEGYTF	TGCGCCAGCAGCTACGGGACAGGGGGCGAAGGCTACACCTTC
TRBD2	.	TRBV28	TRBJ2-1	CASSFVVAGGREQFF	TGTGCCAGCAGTTTTGTAGTAGCGGGAGGGCGCGAGCAGTTCTTC
TRBD2	.	TRBV3-1/TRBV3-2	TRBJ2-3	CASSQRAGVTDTQYF	TGTGCCAGCAGCCAACGCGCGGGGGTCACAGATACGCAGTATTTT
TRBD1	.	TRBV19	TRBJ1-2	CASDFRGPKVYGYTF	TGTGCCAGTGATTTCAGGGGGCCCAAAGTTTATGGCTACACCTTC
.	once	TRBV6-6	TRBJ2-1	CASSYDGSHEQFF	TGTGCCAGCAGTTACGACGGGAGCCATGAGCAGTTCTTC
.	.	TRBV14	TRBJ2-7	CASSRGQFPYEQYF	TGTGCCAGCAGTCGCGGACAGTTCCCCTACGAGCAGTACTTC
.	few	TRBV5-1	TRBJ1-1	CASTRAPNRYTEAFF	TGCGCCAGCACACGCGCCCCTAACAGGTACACTGAAGCTTTCTTT
TRBD1	.	TRBV9	TRBJ1-1	CASSPWKGQPTEAFF	TGTGCCAGCAGCCCGTGGAAGGGACAGCCCACTGAAGCTTTCTTT
TRBD2	.	TRBV28	TRBJ2-7	CASSPASGRAGYEQYF	TGTGCCAGCAGTCCCGCTAGCGGGAGGGCCGGATACGAGCAGTACTTC
.	.	TRBV25-1	TRBJ1-1	CASSRRLGTEAFF	TGTGCCAGCAGCCGGAGACTTGGTACTGAAGCTTTCTTT